A selection of T cell receptor beta chains follows, all from one sample in a study of blood T cell repertoires in COVID-19. TCRdb keeps only in-frame clones here, not all; method: immunoSEQ multiplex PCR. This table holds about 150,000 clones, roughly 82% found once. The source material was peripheral blood. Receptor source: a man between 65 and 79 years old with acute or convalescent COVID-19. CDR3s include the opening cysteine and the closing phenylalanine or tryptophan. The order of the fields is D gene, J gene, V gene, CDR3 protein. D genes are given only for firm matches.

D: TRBD2
J: TRBJ2-1
V: TRBV10-3
CDR3: CAISGGTSTSDFSYNEQFF

D: .
J: TRBJ1-5
V: TRBV27
CDR3: CASSADSGRNQPQHF

D: .
J: TRBJ1-2
V: TRBV12-3/TRBV12-4
CDR3: CASSSGQNLRYTF

D: .
J: TRBJ1-6
V: TRBV5-1
CDR3: CASSLAVGQGNSPLHF

D: TRBD1
J: TRBJ1-1
V: TRBV6-5
CDR3: CASRRQGGSTEAFF

D: .
J: TRBJ2-3
V: TRBV27
CDR3: CASSFIRGGKSTDTQYF

D: TRBD2
J: TRBJ2-1
V: TRBV6-5
CDR3: CASSRRGGSYNEQFF

D: .
J: TRBJ2-1
V: TRBV7-8
CDR3: CASSLRQALGQFF

D: TRBD2
J: TRBJ2-5
V: TRBV18
CDR3: CASSPNREGLGETQYF

D: TRBD1
J: TRBJ2-3
V: TRBV5-6
CDR3: CASSSTGGADTQYF

D: .
J: TRBJ1-1
V: TRBV19
CDR3: CASSILGQGNTEAFF

D: .
J: TRBJ1-4
V: TRBV28
CDR3: CASSPPGFRTTNEKLFF

D: .
J: TRBJ1-6
V: TRBV9
CDR3: CASSVRSGGSPLHF

D: .
J: TRBJ2-3
V: TRBV5-4
CDR3: CASSAKEGADTQYF

D: TRBD1
J: TRBJ2-2
V: TRBV28
CDR3: CASSSETGYTGELFF

D: TRBD1
J: TRBJ1-1
V: TRBV28
CDR3: CASSYRGDTEAFF

D: .
J: TRBJ1-4
V: TRBV7-2
CDR3: CASSLARGTNEKLFF

D: .
J: TRBJ1-1
V: TRBV4-1
CDR3: CASSPTGTSRIKAFF

D: .
J: TRBJ2-7
V: TRBV27
CDR3: CASSLAGSYEQYF

D: TRBD2
J: TRBJ2-6
V: TRBV6-2/TRBV6-3
CDR3: CASSQPPGGPGANVLTF

D: TRBD1
J: TRBJ2-5
V: TRBV18
CDR3: CASSTDRVETQYF

D: .
J: TRBJ1-1
V: TRBV3-1/TRBV3-2
CDR3: CASSQVRGTEAFF